These 3 T cell receptor beta chains share one sample of origin, sequenced in a study of blood T cell repertoires in COVID-19. Repertoires were generated with immunoSEQ multiplex PCR, while TCRdb's copy carries only in-frame clones and drops some. The sample lists 98,000 or so clones; 88% were seen once. Sequencing used peripheral blood. The receptors were sampled from a human donor in a cohort sampled during active COVID-19.

The CDR3, as DNA: TGTGCCAGCAAGTTATGGCGGGAGGGGGAGACCCAGTACTTC. Translation: CASKLWREGETQYF. This rearrangement joins TRBV28 to TRBJ2-5; 9 bases agree with TRBD2. The CDR3 spans 14 residues. The V and J ends lost 7 bases and 5 bases, in that order; junction bases with no gene match: 8. The V gene's germline CDR1 is MDHEN and CDR2 SYDVKM.

The chain employs TRBV2 and TRBJ2-3; TRBD2 matches at 16 bases. Germline loops: CDR1 SNHLY, CDR2 FYNNEI. There are 19 residues in the CDR3. V lost 5 bases, J lost 2 bases, and 10 bases stayed unmatched. The CDR3 reads CASSTGTSGGAVNTDTQYF. The CDR3, as DNA: TGTGCCAGCAGTACCGGGACTAGCGGGGGGGCCGTGAACACAGATACGCAGTATTTT.

The rearrangement links TRBV10-3 to TRBJ2-7; D is unresolved. Trimming stripped 0 bases from V and 2 bases from J, with 8 bases between. The CDR3 is made up of 14 amino acids. Germline V gene lookup returns CDR1 ENHRY and CDR2 SYGVKD. For the CDR3, the DNA is TGTGCCATCAGTGAGTCATCGGAGACCTACGAGCAGTACTTC. Amino acids: CAISESSETYEQYF.